These T cell receptor beta chains were read from a single sample in a study of blood T cell repertoires in COVID-19. This table comes from immunoSEQ multiplex PCR, and its TCRdb copy is limited to in-frame clones, with some not included. Of about 250,000 clones listed, around four fifths are singletons. The sequenced sample was peripheral blood. These receptors originate from a man older than 75 with acute or convalescent COVID-19. Both conserved end residues are part of each CDR3. The D gene is left open where the match is weak. A row's size may be missing; if present it is once, few, many or a size class.

CDR3aa	CDR3nt	d_gene	v_gene	j_gene	abundance
CASSEPVGETQYF	TGTGCCAGCAGTGAACCGGTCGGGGAGACCCAGTACTTC	.	TRBV6-1	TRBJ2-5	.
CASSLAEADYGYTF	TGTGCCAGCAGCTTGGCCGAGGCAGATTATGGCTACACCTTC	.	TRBV5-5	TRBJ1-2	.
CSAGQRSRGTEAFF	TGCAGCGCCGGGCAGCGGTCCCGGGGCACTGAAGCTTTCTTT	.	TRBV29-1	TRBJ1-1	.
CASSLAAGSNQPQHF	TGTGCCAGCAGCTTAGCAGCCGGGAGTAATCAGCCCCAGCATTTT	.	TRBV7-2	TRBJ1-5	.
CASSGVSYEQYF	TGTGCCAGCAGTGGTGTTAGTTACGAGCAGTACTTC	.	TRBV2	TRBJ2-7	once
CASSQVSETQYF	TGTGCCAGCAGCCAAGTCTCCGAGACCCAGTACTTC	.	TRBV3-1/TRBV3-2	TRBJ2-5	.
CATSEEGSWTSGPNEQFF	TGTGCCACCAGTGAGGAGGGGAGTTGGACTAGCGGGCCCAATGAGCAGTTCTTC	TRBD2	TRBV24-1	TRBJ2-1	.
CASSTGQGGYNSPLHF	TGCGCCAGCAGCACGGGACAGGGCGGCTATAATTCACCCCTCCACTTT	TRBD1	TRBV5-1	TRBJ1-6	.
CATSDRDWGNTGELFF	TGTGCCACCAGTGATAGGGACTGGGGGAACACCGGGGAGCTGTTTTTT	.	TRBV24-1	TRBJ2-2	.
CASSPPNGENQPQHF	TGTGCCAGCTCACCACCGAACGGTGAAAATCAGCCCCAGCATTTT	.	TRBV18	TRBJ1-5	few
CASSTAGGPPGLLFF	TGTGCCAGTAGTACCGCCGGGGGGCCTCCGGGGTTACTGTTTTTT	.	TRBV19	TRBJ1-4	.
CASRLTGESTEAFF	TGTGCCAGCAGGTTGACAGGGGAGAGCACTGAAGCTTTCTTT	TRBD1	TRBV7-9	TRBJ1-1	.
CASSTDRGLGQPQHF	TGTGCCAGTAGTACAGACAGGGGGCTCGGTCAGCCCCAGCATTTT	TRBD1	TRBV19	TRBJ1-5	few
CASSPPLGTGGNEQFF	TGTGCCAGCAGCCCTCCCTTAGGGACAGGGGGGAATGAGCAGTTCTTC	TRBD1	TRBV11-1	TRBJ2-1	once
CSVGGTSDTDTQYF	TGCAGCGTTGGGGGGACTAGCGACACAGATACGCAGTATTTT	TRBD2	TRBV29-1	TRBJ2-3	.
CASSLRSASGNIQYF	TGTGCCAGCAGTTTACGTAGCGCTAGTGGCAACATTCAGTACTTC	.	TRBV27	TRBJ2-4	.
CASSDSGGGARGYTF	TGTGCCAGCAGTGACTCGGGGGGGGGCGCGCGGGGCTACACCTTC	.	TRBV6-5	TRBJ1-2	.
CASSLADIRLHEQFF	TGCGCCAGCAGCTTGGCGGACATCAGGCTCCATGAGCAGTTCTTC	.	TRBV5-1	TRBJ2-1	few